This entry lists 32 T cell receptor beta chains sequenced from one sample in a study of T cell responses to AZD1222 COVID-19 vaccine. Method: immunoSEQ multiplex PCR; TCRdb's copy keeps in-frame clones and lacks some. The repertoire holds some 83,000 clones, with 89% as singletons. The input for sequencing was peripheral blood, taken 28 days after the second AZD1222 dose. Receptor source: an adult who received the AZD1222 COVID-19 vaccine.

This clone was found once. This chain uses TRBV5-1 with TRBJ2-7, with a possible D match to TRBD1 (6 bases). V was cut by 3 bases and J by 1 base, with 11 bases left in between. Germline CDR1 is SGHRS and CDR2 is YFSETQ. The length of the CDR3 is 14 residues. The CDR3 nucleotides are TGCGCCAGCAGCTCCAGTACAGGGTCCTACGAGCAGTACTTC. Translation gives CASSSSTGSYEQYF.

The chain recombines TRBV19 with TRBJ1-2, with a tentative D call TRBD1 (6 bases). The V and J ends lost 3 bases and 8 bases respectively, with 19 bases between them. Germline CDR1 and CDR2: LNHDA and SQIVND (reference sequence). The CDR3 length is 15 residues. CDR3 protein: CASSIRGQPVTGYTF. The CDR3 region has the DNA TGTGCCAGTAGTATCCGAGGACAGCCCGTAACGGGCTACACCTTC.

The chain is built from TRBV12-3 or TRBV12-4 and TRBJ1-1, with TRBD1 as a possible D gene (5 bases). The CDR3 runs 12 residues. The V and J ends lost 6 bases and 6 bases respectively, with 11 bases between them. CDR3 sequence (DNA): TGTGCCAGCAGCCAGACAGTCCCTGAAGCTTTCTTT. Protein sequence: CASSQTVPEAFF.

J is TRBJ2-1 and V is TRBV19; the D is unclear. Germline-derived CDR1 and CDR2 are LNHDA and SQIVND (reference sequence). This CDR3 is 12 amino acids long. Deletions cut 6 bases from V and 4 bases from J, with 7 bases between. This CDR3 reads CASRDGYNEQFF. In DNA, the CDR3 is TGTGCCAGTAGGGACGGGTACAATGAGCAGTTCTTC.

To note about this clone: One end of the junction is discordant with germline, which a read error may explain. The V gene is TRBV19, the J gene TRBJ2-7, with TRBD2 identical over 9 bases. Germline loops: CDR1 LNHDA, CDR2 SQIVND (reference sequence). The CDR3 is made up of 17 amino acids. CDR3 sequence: CASSTRSRTRGGYEQHF. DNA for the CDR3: TGTGCCAGTAGTACCAGATCTAGGACGCGGGGGGGCTACGAGCAGCACTTC.

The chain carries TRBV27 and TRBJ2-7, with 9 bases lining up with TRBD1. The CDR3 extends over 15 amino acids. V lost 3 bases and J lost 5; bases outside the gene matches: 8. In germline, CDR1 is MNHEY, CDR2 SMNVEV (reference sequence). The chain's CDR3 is CASSFRTGARNEQYF. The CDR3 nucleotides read TGTGCCAGCAGTTTCCGGACAGGGGCGAGGAACGAGCAGTACTTC.

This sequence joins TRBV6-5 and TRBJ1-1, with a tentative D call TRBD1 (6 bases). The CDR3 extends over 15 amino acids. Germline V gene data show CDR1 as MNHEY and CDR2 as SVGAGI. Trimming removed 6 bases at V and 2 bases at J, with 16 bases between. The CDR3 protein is CASSWPGGRNTEAFF. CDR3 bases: TGTGCCAGCAGCTGGCCCGGGGGGCGTAACACTGAAGCTTTCTTT.

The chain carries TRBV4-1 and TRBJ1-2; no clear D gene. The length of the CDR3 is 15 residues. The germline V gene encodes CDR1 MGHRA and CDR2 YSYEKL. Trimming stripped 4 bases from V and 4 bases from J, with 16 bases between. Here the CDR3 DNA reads TGCGCCAGCAGCCCCCTCCGGGCAGGAGGCTATGGCTACACCTTC. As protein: CASSPLRAGGYGYTF.

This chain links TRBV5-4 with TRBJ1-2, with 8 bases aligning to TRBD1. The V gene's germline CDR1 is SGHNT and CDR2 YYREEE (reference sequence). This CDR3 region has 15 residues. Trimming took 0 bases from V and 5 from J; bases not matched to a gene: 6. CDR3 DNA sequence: TGTGCCAGCAGCTTGGCCATGACAGGGGTTTATGGCTACACCTTC. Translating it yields CASSLAMTGVYGYTF.

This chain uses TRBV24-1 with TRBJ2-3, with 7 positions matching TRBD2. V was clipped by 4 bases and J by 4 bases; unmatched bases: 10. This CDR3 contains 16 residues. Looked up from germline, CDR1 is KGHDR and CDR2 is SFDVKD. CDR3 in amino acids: CATSESGGQSADTQYF. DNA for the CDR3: TGTGCCACCAGTGAATCGGGGGGTCAATCCGCAGATACGCAGTATTTT.

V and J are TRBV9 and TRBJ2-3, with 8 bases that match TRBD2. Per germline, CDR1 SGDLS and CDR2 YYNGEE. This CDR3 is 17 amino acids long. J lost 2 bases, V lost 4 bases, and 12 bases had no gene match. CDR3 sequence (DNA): TGTGCCAGCAGCCCACGTTATAGCGGGGCTCCCACAGATACGCAGTATTTT. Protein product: CASSPRYSGAPTDTQYF.

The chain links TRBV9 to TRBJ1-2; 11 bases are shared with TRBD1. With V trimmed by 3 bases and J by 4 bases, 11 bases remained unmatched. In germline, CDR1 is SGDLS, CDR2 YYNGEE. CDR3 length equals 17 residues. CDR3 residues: CASSETGTGGLVYGYTF. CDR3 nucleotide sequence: TGTGCCAGCAGCGAGACCGGGACAGGGGGTTTGGTCTATGGCTACACCTTC.

The CDR3: CASIRGPVQETQYF. In DNA, the CDR3 is TGTGCCAGCATCAGGGGACCAGTCCAAGAGACCCAGTACTTC. The chain recombines TRBV6-5 with TRBJ2-5; D possibly corresponds to TRBD1 (6 bases). V shed 7 bases and J shed 1 base, with 13 bases lying between them. The CDR3 contains 14 residues. Germline values: CDR1 MNHEY, CDR2 SVGAGI.

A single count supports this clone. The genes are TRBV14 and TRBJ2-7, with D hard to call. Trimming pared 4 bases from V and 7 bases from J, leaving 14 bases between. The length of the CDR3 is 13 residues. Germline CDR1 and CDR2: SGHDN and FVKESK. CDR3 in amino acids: CASSPSRVGEQYF. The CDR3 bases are TGTGCCAGCAGCCCGAGCCGGGTAGGTGAGCAGTACTTC.

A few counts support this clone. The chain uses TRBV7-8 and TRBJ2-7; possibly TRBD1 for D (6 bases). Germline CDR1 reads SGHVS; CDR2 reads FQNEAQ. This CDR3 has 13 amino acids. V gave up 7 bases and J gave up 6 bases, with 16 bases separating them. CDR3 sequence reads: CASTGQSDCEQYF. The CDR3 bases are TGTGCCAGCACTGGACAGTCGGATTGCGAGCAGTACTTC.

The CDR3 DNA follows: TGTGCCAGCAGTGACAGGTTGGAGGGCTACACCTTC. Its protein is CASSDRLEGYTF. The V gene is TRBV28, the J gene TRBJ1-2; perhaps TRBD1 as D (6 bases). Germline V gene sequence: CDR1 MDHEN, CDR2 SYDVKM. V shed 5 bases and J shed 8 bases, with 12 bases lying between them. CDR3 length: 12 residues.

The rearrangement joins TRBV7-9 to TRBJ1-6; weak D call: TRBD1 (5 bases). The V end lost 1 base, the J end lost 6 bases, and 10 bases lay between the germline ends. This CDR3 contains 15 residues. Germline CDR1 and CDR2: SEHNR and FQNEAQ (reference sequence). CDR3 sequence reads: CASSLGLQGNSPLHF. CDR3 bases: TGTGCCAGCAGCTTAGGACTGCAGGGTAATTCACCCCTCCACTTT.

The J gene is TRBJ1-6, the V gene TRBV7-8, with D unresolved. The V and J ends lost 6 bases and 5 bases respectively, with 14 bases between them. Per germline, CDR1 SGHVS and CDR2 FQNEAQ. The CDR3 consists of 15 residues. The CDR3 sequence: CASSLELGNNSPLHF. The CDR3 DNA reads TGTGCCAGCAGTTTGGAGCTGGGGAATAATTCACCCCTCCACTTT.

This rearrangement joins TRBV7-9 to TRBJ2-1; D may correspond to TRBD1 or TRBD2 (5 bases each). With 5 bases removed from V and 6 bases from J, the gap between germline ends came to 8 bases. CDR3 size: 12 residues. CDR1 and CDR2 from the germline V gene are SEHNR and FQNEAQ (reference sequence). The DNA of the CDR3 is TGTGCCAGCAGCCGAGGGGTCAATGAGCAGTTCTTC. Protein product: CASSRGVNEQFF.

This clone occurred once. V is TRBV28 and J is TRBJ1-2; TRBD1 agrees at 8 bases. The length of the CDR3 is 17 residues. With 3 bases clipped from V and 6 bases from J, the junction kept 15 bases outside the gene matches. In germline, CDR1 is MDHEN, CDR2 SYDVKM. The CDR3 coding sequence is TGTGCCAGCAGTTTTGTGGACAGGGTCAAATATTTACATGGCTACACCTTC. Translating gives CASSFVDRVKYLHGYTF.

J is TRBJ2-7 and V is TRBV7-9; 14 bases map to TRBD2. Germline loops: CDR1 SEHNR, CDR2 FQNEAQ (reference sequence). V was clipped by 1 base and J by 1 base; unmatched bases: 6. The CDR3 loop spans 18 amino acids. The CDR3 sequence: CASSLVGTSGGRSYEQYF. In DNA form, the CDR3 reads TGTGCCAGCAGCTTAGTAGGGACTAGCGGGGGTAGGTCCTACGAGCAGTACTTC.

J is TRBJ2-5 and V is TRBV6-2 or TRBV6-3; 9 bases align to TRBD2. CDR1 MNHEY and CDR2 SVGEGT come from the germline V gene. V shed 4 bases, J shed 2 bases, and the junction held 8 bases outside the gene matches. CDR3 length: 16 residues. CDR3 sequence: CASSSYQTSGQETQYF. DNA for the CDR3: TGTGCCAGCAGTTCCTACCAGACTAGCGGACAAGAGACCCAGTACTTC.

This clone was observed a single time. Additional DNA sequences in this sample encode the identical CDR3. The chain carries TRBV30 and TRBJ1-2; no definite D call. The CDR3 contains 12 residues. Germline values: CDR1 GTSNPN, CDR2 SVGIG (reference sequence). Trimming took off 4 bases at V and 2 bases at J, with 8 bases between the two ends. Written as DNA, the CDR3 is TGTGCCTGGACGGGAGGGAACTATGGCTACACCTTC. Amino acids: CAWTGGNYGYTF.

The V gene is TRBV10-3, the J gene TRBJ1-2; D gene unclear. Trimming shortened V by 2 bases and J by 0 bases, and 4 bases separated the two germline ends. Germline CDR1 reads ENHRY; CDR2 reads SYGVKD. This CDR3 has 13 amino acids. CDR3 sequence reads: CAISEGTNYGYTF. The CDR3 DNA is TGTGCCATCAGTGAGGGAACTAACTATGGCTACACCTTC.

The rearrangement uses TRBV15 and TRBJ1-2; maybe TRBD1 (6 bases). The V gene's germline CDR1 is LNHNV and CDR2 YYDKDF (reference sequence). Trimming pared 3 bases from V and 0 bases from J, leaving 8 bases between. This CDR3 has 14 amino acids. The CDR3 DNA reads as TGTGCCACCAGCAGCAGGACAGCTAACTATGGCTACACCTTC. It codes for CATSSRTANYGYTF.

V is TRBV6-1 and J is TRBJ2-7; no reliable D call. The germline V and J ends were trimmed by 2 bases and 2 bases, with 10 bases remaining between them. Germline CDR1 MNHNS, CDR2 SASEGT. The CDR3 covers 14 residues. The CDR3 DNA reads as TGTGCCAGCAGTGAAAGGTACACGACCTACGAGCAGTACTTC. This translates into CASSERYTTYEQYF.

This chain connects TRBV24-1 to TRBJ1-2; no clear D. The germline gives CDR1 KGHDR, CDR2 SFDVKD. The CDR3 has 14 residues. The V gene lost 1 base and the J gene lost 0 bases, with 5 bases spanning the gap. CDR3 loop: CATSDFSSNYGYTF. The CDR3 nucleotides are TGTGCCACCAGTGATTTCAGTTCTAACTATGGCTACACCTTC.

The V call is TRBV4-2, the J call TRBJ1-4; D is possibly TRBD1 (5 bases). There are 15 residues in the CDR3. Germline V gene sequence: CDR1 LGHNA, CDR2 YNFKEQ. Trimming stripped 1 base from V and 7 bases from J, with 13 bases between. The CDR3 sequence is CASSQVRSGREKLFF. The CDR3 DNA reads TGTGCCAGCAGCCAAGTGAGGTCAGGGCGTGAAAAACTGTTTTTT.

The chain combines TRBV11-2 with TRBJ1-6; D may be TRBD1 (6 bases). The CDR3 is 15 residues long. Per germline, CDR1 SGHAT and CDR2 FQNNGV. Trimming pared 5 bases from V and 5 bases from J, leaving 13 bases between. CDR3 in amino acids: CASSPTRGNNSPLHF. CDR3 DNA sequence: TGTGCCAGCAGCCCTACCAGGGGTAATAATTCACCCCTCCACTTT.

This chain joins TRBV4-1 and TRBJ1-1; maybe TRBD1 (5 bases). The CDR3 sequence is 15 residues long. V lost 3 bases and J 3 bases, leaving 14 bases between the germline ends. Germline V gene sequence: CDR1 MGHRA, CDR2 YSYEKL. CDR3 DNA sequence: TGCGCCAGCAGCCAGGGACGCCGGAGGGACACTGAAGCTTTCTTT. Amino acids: CASSQGRRRDTEAFF.

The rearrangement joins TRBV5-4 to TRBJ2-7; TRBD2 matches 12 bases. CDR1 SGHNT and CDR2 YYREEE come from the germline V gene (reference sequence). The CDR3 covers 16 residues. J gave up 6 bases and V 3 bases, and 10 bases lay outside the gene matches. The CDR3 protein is CASSSSGLAGRSEQYF. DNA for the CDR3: TGTGCCAGCAGCTCCTCCGGACTAGCGGGGAGGAGCGAGCAGTACTTC. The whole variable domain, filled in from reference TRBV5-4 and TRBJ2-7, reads ETGVTQSPTHLIKTRGQQVTLRCSSQSGHNTVSWYQQALGQGPQFIFQYYREEENGRGNFPPRFSGLQFPNYSSELNVNALELDDSALYLCASSSSGLAGRSEQYFGPGTRLTVT.

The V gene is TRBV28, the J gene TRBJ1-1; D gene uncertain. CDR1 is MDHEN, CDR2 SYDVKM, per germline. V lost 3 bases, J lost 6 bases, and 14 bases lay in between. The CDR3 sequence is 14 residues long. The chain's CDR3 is CASSFPTRKAEAFF. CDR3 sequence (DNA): TGTGCCAGCAGTTTCCCGACTAGGAAGGCTGAAGCTTTCTTT.